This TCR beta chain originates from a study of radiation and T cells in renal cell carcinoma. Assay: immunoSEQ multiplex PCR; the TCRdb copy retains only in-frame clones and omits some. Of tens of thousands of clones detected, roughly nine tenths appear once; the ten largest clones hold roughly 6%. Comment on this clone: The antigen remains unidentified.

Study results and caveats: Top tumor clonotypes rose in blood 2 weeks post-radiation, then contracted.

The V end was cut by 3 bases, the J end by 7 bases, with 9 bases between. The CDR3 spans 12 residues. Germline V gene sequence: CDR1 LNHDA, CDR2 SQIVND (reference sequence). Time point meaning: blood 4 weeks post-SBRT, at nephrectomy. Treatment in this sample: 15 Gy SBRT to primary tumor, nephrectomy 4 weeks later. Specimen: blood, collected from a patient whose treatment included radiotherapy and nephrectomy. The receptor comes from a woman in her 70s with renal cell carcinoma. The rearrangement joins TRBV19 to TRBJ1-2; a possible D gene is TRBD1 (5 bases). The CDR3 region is CASSIRAGGYTF. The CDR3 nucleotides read TGTGCCAGTAGTATCAGGGCCGGTGGCTACACCTTC.